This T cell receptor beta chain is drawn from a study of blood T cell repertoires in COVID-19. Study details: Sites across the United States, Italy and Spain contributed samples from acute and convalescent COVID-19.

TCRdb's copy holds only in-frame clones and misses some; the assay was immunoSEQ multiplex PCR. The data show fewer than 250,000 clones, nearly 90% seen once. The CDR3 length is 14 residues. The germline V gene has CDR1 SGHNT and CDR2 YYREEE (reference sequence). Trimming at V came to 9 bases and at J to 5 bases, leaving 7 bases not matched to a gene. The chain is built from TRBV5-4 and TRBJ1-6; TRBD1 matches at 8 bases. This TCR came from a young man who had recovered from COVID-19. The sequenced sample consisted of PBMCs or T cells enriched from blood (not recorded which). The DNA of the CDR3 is TGTGCCACGACCTCAGGGGGCAATAATTCACCCCTCCACTTT. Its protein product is CATTSGGNNSPLHF.